Included here is one T cell receptor beta chain sequence, with context. The source of the sample is a study of technical replicates of blood from a handful of donors. The data were produced by immunoSEQ multiplex PCR, yet TCRdb's version contains in-frame clones alone and is incomplete. The table includes 75,000 to 100,000 clones, around 96% detected once. V was cut by 5 bases and J by 0 bases, with 12 bases left in between. Germline CDR1 and CDR2: MDHEN and SYDVKM. The CDR3 has 15 amino acids. The TCR originated in a human donor in good health. The rearrangement joins TRBV28 to TRBJ2-3; D possibly corresponds to TRBD1 (5 bases). The sample was T cells isolated from PBMCs. The chain's CDR3 is CASSITGTSTDTQYF. CDR3 in DNA: TGTGCCAGCAGTATAACAGGTACTAGCACAGATACGCAGTATTTT.